The 20 T cell receptor beta chains given below trace back to one sample, sequenced in a study of blood T cells in healthy people across ages. A second PCR of roughly 7 to 11 cycles used a sample-barcoded 5' primer and a J-beta primer mix. TCRdb reprocessed the 5' RACE reads with MiXCR, giving one entry per CDR3 protein. This table holds hundreds of thousands of distinct CDR3 sequences, 55% to 70% found once. Material: blood. The receptors derive from a man aged 25 to 45 in good health.

This clonotype was counted once. The chain is built from TRBV29-1 and TRBJ2-7; TRBD1 or TRBD2 may be the D gene (5 bases each). Trimming shortened V by 6 bases and J by 0 bases, and 15 bases separated the two germline ends. The length of the CDR3 is 14 residues. From germline, CDR1 is SQVTM and CDR2 ANQGSEA. The CDR3 sequence: CSVKKAGSSYEQYF. The DNA for the CDR3 is TGCAGCGTAAAAAAGGCAGGGAGCTCCTACGAGCAGTACTTC.

CDR3 sequence: CSARPTADYGYTF. DNA for the CDR3: TGCAGTGCTAGACCCACTGCGGACTATGGCTACACCTTC. V gene TRBV20-1 combines with J gene TRBJ1-2; D call uncertain. The CDR3 sequence is 13 residues long. Germline V lookup: CDR1 DFQATT, CDR2 SNEGSKA (reference sequence). Trimming took off 2 bases at V and 3 bases at J, with 10 bases between the two ends.

The chain joins TRBV5-4 to TRBJ2-1; tentative D call: TRBD1 (5 bases). V lost 1 base, J lost 9 bases, and 11 bases lay in between. Germline CDR1 and CDR2: SGHNT and YYREEE (reference sequence). This CDR3 spans 13 amino acids. This chain's CDR3 is CASSLTGAGEQFF. CDR3 sequence (DNA): TGTGCCAGCAGCTTGACTGGGGCAGGTGAGCAGTTCTTC.

This clonotype has only a few counts. J is TRBJ2-7 and V is TRBV6-2 or TRBV6-3, with D unclear. Per the germline V gene, CDR1 is MNHEY and CDR2 is SVGEGT. Trimming shortened V by 8 bases and J by 3 bases, and 5 bases separated the two germline ends. The CDR3 runs 10 residues. The CDR3 reads CASGYYEQYF. DNA for the CDR3: TGTGCCAGCGGGTACTACGAGCAGTACTTC.

This chain joins TRBV11-2 and TRBJ2-1; the D gene is possibly TRBD1 (6 bases). V was shortened by 4 bases and J by 2 bases, with 30 bases between the two germline ends. The CDR3 length is 21 residues. CDR1 SGHAT and CDR2 FQNNGV come from the germline V gene. The CDR3 nucleotides read TGTGCCAGCAGCTCCCTCGGGACACCTCGACCAGAGAGGTCCACCTACAATGAGCAGTTCTTC. Its translation: CASSSLGTPRPERSTYNEQFF.

This clonotype was recorded a few times. The J gene is TRBJ2-7, the V gene TRBV29-1; no reliable D call. This CDR3 is built from 12 residues. Per the germline V gene, CDR1 is SQVTM and CDR2 is ANQGSEA. V was shortened by 4 bases and J by 4 bases, with 11 bases between the two germline ends. CDR3 sequence (DNA): TGCAGCGTTGTACCATCGGGTTACGAGCAGTACTTC. It codes for CSVVPSGYEQYF.

The chain employs TRBV7-2 and TRBJ2-1; no clear D. CDR1 SGHTA and CDR2 FQGNSA come from the germline V gene. Trimming took 5 bases from V and 4 from J, leaving 9 bases between them. The CDR3 length is 13 residues. The CDR3 region has the DNA TGTGCCAGCAGCGGTTCTGTATACAATGAGCAGTTCTTC. Residues: CASSGSVYNEQFF. Filled out from reference TRBV7-2 and TRBJ2-1, the complete variable domain reads GAGVSQSPSNKVTEKGKDVELRCDPISGHTALYWYRQSLGQGLEFLIYFQGNSAPDKSGLPSDRFSAERTGGSVSTLTIQRTQQEDSAVYLCASSGSVYNEQFFGPGTRLTVL.

A remark on this clonotype: The junction shows a germline mismatch at one end, possibly a read error. V and J are TRBV15 and TRBJ2-3; 11 positions match TRBD2. Germline V CDR1 and CDR2: LNHNV, YYDKDF (reference sequence). The CDR3 sequence is 16 residues long. CDR3 residues: CATSRASGGFSDAQYF. CDR3 DNA: TGTGCCACCAGCAGAGCTAGCGGGGGGTTTTCAGATGCGCAGTATTTT.

This chain uses TRBV5-1 with TRBJ1-2, with 9 nucleotides matching TRBD1. J was trimmed by 4 bases and V by 0 bases; bases with no gene match: 1. The CDR3 has 14 residues. Germline V gene data show CDR1 as SGHRS and CDR2 as YFSETQ. Written as DNA, the CDR3 is TGCGCCAGCAGCTTGGAGGACAGGGGCTATGGCTACACCTTC. It yields the protein CASSLEDRGYGYTF.

The chain joins TRBV18 to TRBJ2-6; TRBD1 aligns across 9 bases. V shed 8 bases, J shed 1 base, and the junction held 6 bases outside the gene matches. This CDR3 is built from 16 residues. The germline CDR1 and CDR2 sequences are KGHSH and LQKENI. This chain's CDR3 is CASARDRESGANVLTF. CDR3 sequence (DNA): TGTGCCAGCGCCCGGGACAGGGAGTCTGGGGCCAACGTCCTGACTTTC.

J is TRBJ1-2 and V is TRBV7-9; perhaps TRBD1 as D (5 bases). CDR1 SEHNR and CDR2 FQNEAQ come from the germline V gene (reference sequence). Trimming pared 9 bases from V and 0 bases from J, leaving 11 bases between. CDR3 length: 13 residues. The CDR3 region has the DNA TGTGCCAGTCAGGGATTGGCTAACTATGGCTACACCTTC. It specifies CASQGLANYGYTF.

The chain recombines TRBV11-3 with TRBJ2-1; 8 positions match TRBD2. The CDR3 loop spans 15 amino acids. The trim removed 6 bases at V and 0 bases at J, leaving 4 bases unmatched. Germline CDR1 SGHNT, CDR2 YENEEA. CDR3 nucleotides: TGTGCCAGCAGAGTTAGCGGGGCCTCCTACAATGAGCAGTTCTTC. Protein sequence: CASRVSGASYNEQFF.

This chain uses TRBV3-1 with TRBJ2-3; 13 bases are a match to TRBD2. Trimming removed 4 bases from V and 9 bases from J; junction bases left unmatched: 4. CDR3 length equals 14 residues. Germline assignment: CDR1 LGHDT and CDR2 YNNKEL (reference sequence). The CDR3 sequence: CASSRETSGGTQYF. The CDR3 bases are TGTGCCAGCAGCCGAGAGACTAGCGGGGGGACGCAGTATTTT.

This clonotype has just a few counts. This chain connects TRBV29-1 to TRBJ1-2; D gene uncertain. CDR3 length: 13 amino acids. V lost 4 bases and J 8 bases, leaving 17 bases between the germline ends. Germline V gives CDR1 SQVTM, CDR2 ANQGSEA. Here the CDR3 DNA reads TGCAGCGTTGTTTTGTGGCAGGCCGGAGGCTACACCTTC. Translated: CSVVLWQAGGYTF.

The chain carries TRBV10-3 and TRBJ2-1, with 7 bases aligning to TRBD2. The CDR3 length is 14 residues. Looked up from germline, CDR1 is ENHRY and CDR2 is SYGVKD. After removal of 8 bases from V and 0 bases from J, the junction contained 4 bases not matched to a gene. This CDR3 is CAIRRGSSYNEQFF. The CDR3 nucleotides read TGTGCCATCCGGCGGGGGAGCTCCTACAATGAGCAGTTCTTC.

This clonotype appeared a single time. This chain links TRBV6-5 with TRBJ2-1; D call uncertain. This CDR3 is 14 amino acids long. Looked up from germline, CDR1 is MNHEY and CDR2 is SVGAGI. Trimming removed 0 bases from V and 10 bases from J, with 13 bases in between. CDR3 in amino acids: CASSYSYQAGEQFF. The CDR3 DNA sequence: TGTGCCAGCAGTTACTCCTACCAAGCTGGAGAGCAGTTCTTC.

The chain uses TRBV20-1 and TRBJ2-5, with 8 bases identical to TRBD2. V trimming: 5 bases; J trimming: 5 bases; junction bases outside the gene matches: 10. Germline V CDR1 and CDR2: DFQATT, SNEGSKA (reference sequence). This CDR3 contains 14 residues. The CDR3, as DNA: TGCAGTGCTCCTGAAGGACTAGCTTGGGAGACCCAGTACTTC. Its protein product is CSAPEGLAWETQYF.

This chain joins TRBV27 and TRBJ2-5; a possible D gene is TRBD2 (6 bases). The CDR3 runs to 13 residues. Trimming left V 5 bases short and J 5 bases short, with 12 bases between. The germline CDR1 and CDR2 sequences are MNHEY and SMNVEV (reference sequence). The DNA for the CDR3 is TGTGCCAGCAGTAGACTAGTCTCGGAGACCCAGTACTTC. Translated, it gives CASSRLVSETQYF.

The table lists this clonotype with a few counts. The rearrangement links TRBV5-1 to TRBJ1-2; unclear D gene. CDR3 length equals 14 residues. The V end lost 0 bases, the J end lost 4 bases, and 10 bases lay between the germline ends. Germline values: CDR1 SGHRS, CDR2 YFSETQ. The CDR3 region has the DNA TGCGCCAGCAGCTTGGAGGGCCCAACCTATGGCTACACCTTC. Encoded protein: CASSLEGPTYGYTF.

CDR3 residues: CASSRKTTGPYEQYF. The CDR3, as DNA: TGTGCCAGCAGCCGGAAGACCACAGGACCTTACGAGCAGTACTTC. The rearrangement uses TRBV3-1 and TRBJ2-5, with a weak D call TRBD1 (5 bases). The J call is uncertain, as TRBJ2-7 better fits the DNA end. This CDR3 has 15 residues. Germline V CDR1 and CDR2: LGHDT, YNNKEL (reference sequence).